This TCR beta chain came from a study of response to subunit inactivated influenza vaccine. Overall study findings and caveats: Few additional T cells are recruited per seasonal influenza vaccination, authors suggested.

This clonotype was seen more than once but under ten times. Its antigen is currently unknown. MiXCR, run by TCRdb on the RT-PCR reads, gives a single entry per CDR3 protein. Of roughly 460,000 distinct CDR3 sequences listed, around 9.9% are singletons. There are 14 residues in the CDR3. CDR1 SNHLY and CDR2 FYNNEI come from the germline V gene. Trimming pared 4 bases from V and 2 bases from J, leaving 10 bases between. The clonotype originates from a man aged 50 or older who received an inactivated influenza vaccine. The V and J genes are TRBV2 and TRBJ2-3, with D uncertain. Source: PBMCs from blood, taken roughly 47 days after vaccination. The CDR3 DNA reads as TGTGCCAGCAGTGGGACCGAATCCACAGATACGCAGTATTTT. Translation: CASSGTESTDTQYF.